What follows are 15 T cell receptor beta chains derived from one specimen sequenced in a study of molecular identifiers for immune sequencing clone quantification (dated by TCRdb to the late 2010s). Library creation used PCR. The instrument given in TCRdb is NextSeq 500. Using fastp at Q25 and MiXCR, TCRdb reprocessed the public reads and kept productive beta chains. Rows matching on CDR3 protein sequence are summarized as one entry with the most common DNA and genes. This sample lists 85,000 to 120,000 distinct CDR3 sequences; 30% to 45% were detected once. The ten largest clones represent over 8% of the sample. Sequencing was carried out using naive CD8+ T cells from blood, with Jurkat cell RNA spiked in. The cell subset or site label here, explained by the study, means: FACS-sorted CD8+CD4-CCR7+CD45RA+ naive T cells. The receptors come from a human donor in good health. Some libraries in this study had Jurkat cell RNA spiked in.

Remarks on this clonotype: An end of the junction does not agree with germline; a read error may underlie this. The V and J genes are TRBV4-3 and TRBJ2-5; D gene unclear. The CDR3 runs to 14 residues. The germline CDR1 and CDR2 sequences are LGHNA and YSLEER. In nucleotides, the CDR3 is TGCGCCAGCAGCCAAGCGGTGGTTCAAGAGCCCCAGTACTTC. Protein: CASSQAVVQEPQYF.

This clonotype was recorded many times. The gene calls are TRBV28 and TRBJ2-3; D not resolved. The germline V gene has CDR1 MDHEN and CDR2 SYDVKM. This CDR3 is built from 10 residues. The V end lost 4 bases, the J end lost 6 bases, and 2 bases lay between the germline ends. This chain's CDR3 is CASSWDTQYF. The CDR3 nucleotides are TGTGCCAGCAGTTGGGATACGCAGTATTTT.

This clonotype was found many times. The chain links TRBV20-1 to TRBJ1-5; 7 bases are a match to TRBD1. The CDR3 has 15 amino acids. The germline CDR1 and CDR2 sequences are DFQATT and SNEGSKA (reference sequence). V gave up 0 bases and J gave up 3 bases; unmatched junction bases: 5. CDR3 DNA: TGCAGTGCTAGAGACGCGGGACAGCACAATCAGCCCCAGCATTTT. Its translation is CSARDAGQHNQPQHF.

The gene calls are TRBV23-1 and TRBJ1-5; D is possibly TRBD1 (5 bases). TRBV23-1 is flagged as an ORF with uncertain function. The ends were cut back, 3 bases at V and 1 base at J, with 13 bases in the middle. The CDR3 is made up of 16 amino acids. The CDR3 sequence is CASSQPRGESNQPQHF. The CDR3 DNA is TGCGCCAGCAGTCAGCCGAGAGGGGAGAGCAATCAGCCCCAGCATTTT.

The sample holds many counts of this clonotype. V gene TRBV7-8 combines with J gene TRBJ2-3; tentative D call: TRBD1 (6 bases). The V gene lost 4 bases and the J gene lost 4 bases, with 12 bases spanning the gap. This CDR3 spans 14 amino acids. Germline CDR1 and CDR2: SGHVS and FQNEAQ. CDR3 region: CASSSYRVPDTQYF. The DNA for the CDR3 is TGTGCCAGCAGCTCTTACAGGGTCCCAGATACGCAGTATTTT.

This chain joins TRBV13 and TRBJ2-7, with a possible D match to TRBD1 (7 bases). Germline CDR1 and CDR2: PRHDT and FYEKMQ (reference sequence). This CDR3 is 14 amino acids long. The ends were cut back, 1 base at V and 3 bases at J, with 10 bases in the middle. In nucleotides, the CDR3 is TGTGCCAGCAGCTTAGCGCGGGACAGCTACGAGCAGTACTTC. Its protein product is CASSLARDSYEQYF.

The V gene is TRBV12-3 or TRBV12-4, the J gene TRBJ1-5, with D perhaps matching TRBD1 (5 bases). Trimming cost V 2 bases and J 4 bases, with 12 bases left between them. The CDR3 contains 15 residues. CDR3 in amino acids: CASSLRDLGNQPQHF. CDR3 bases: TGTGCCAGCAGTTTACGGGACCTGGGTAATCAGCCCCAGCATTTT.

This clonotype was detected many times. This sequence joins TRBV29-1 and TRBJ2-3; TRBD2 agrees at 10 bases. J lost 1 base, V lost 5 bases, and 18 bases had no gene match. The CDR3 loop spans 19 amino acids. Germline CDR1 reads SQVTM; CDR2 reads ANQGSEA. Here the CDR3 reads CSVPPQGSGRLQGTDTQYF. CDR3 nucleotides: TGCAGCGTTCCCCCCCAAGGTAGCGGGAGGTTGCAGGGCACAGATACGCAGTATTTT.

This clonotype was seen repeatedly, ten times or more. The CDR3 loop reads CASSRQEGYEQYF. CDR3 DNA: TGTGCCAGCAGCCGACAGGAGGGCTACGAGCAGTACTTC. J is TRBJ2-7 and V is TRBV7-9; D might be TRBD1 or TRBD2, each matching 6 bases. In germline, CDR1 is SEHNR, CDR2 FQNEAQ (reference sequence). V was cut by 5 bases and J by 3 bases, with 11 bases left in between. CDR3 length: 13 amino acids. Together with reference TRBV7-9 and TRBJ2-7, the CDR3 gives the full variable domain: DTGVSQNPRHKITKRGQNVTFRCDPISEHNRLYWYRQTLGQGPEFLTYFQNEAQLEKSRLLSDRFSAERPKGSFSTLEIQRTEQGDSAMYLCASSRQEGYEQYFGPGTRLTVT.

The sample holds many counts of this clonotype. This chain connects TRBV6-5 to TRBJ2-5; no clear D gene. V was cut by 5 bases and J by 3 bases, with 7 bases left in between. The germline V gene encodes CDR1 MNHEY and CDR2 SVGAGI. The CDR3 consists of 12 residues. The CDR3 loop is CASSAQKETQYF. The CDR3 bases are TGTGCCAGCAGTGCTCAAAAAGAGACCCAGTACTTC.

This clonotype was observed at least ten times. The chain has TRBV12-3 or TRBV12-4 and TRBJ2-5; 8 nucleotides align to TRBD1. After removal of 4 bases from V and 3 bases from J, the junction contained 4 bases not matched to a gene. There are 14 residues in the CDR3. CDR3 sequence: CASSSTGVEETQYF. The CDR3 DNA is TGTGCCAGCAGTTCGACAGGGGTTGAAGAGACCCAGTACTTC.

This clonotype was seen repeatedly, ten times or more. The chain combines TRBV27 with TRBJ1-5, with a tentative D call TRBD1 (5 bases). With 3 bases removed from V and 7 bases from J, the gap between germline ends came to 7 bases. CDR1 is MNHEY, CDR2 SMNVEV, per germline (reference sequence). The length of the CDR3 is 12 residues. The CDR3 loop reads CASSFRGQPQHF. As DNA, the CDR3 is TGTGCCAGCAGTTTTAGGGGACAGCCCCAGCATTTT.

In this sample, this clonotype turned up many times. This chain joins TRBV13 and TRBJ2-5, with D hard to call. The CDR3 sequence is 13 residues long. Germline lookup yields CDR1 PRHDT and CDR2 FYEKMQ (reference sequence). Trimming removed 0 bases from V and 5 bases from J, with 7 bases in between. CDR3 DNA: TGTGCCAGCAGCTTAGGCCACGGGGAGACCCAGTACTTC. Protein sequence: CASSLGHGETQYF.

Regarding this clonotype: One end of the junction does not line up with germline, which may come from a read error. The rearrangement links TRBV11-2 to TRBJ2-5; 11 positions match TRBD2. The CDR3 has 16 residues. Germline V gives CDR1 SGHAT, CDR2 FQNNGV. The CDR3 protein is CACSRISGRARETQYF. The CDR3 nucleotides are TGTGCCTGCAGCCGAATTAGCGGGAGGGCCAGAGAGACCCAGTACTTC.

This clonotype was found a few times. The rearrangement joins TRBV27 to TRBJ2-2; D not certain. CDR1 and CDR2 (germline): MNHEY, SMNVEV (reference sequence). This CDR3 has 12 residues. V lost 5 bases to trimming and J lost 4 bases, with 5 bases between them. CDR3: CASSMFTGELFF. As DNA, the CDR3 is TGTGCCAGCAGTATGTTCACCGGGGAGCTGTTTTTT.